These 8 T cell receptor beta chains were sequenced from one sample in a study of T cells after yellow fever vaccination. Via MiXCR, TCRdb re-called the 5' RACE reads, giving one row per CDR3 protein. The profile covers tens of thousands of distinct CDR3 sequences, with just under 8% appearing a single time and around 38% taken by the ten largest. Source: CD8+ T cells sorted from PBMCs, taken on the day of the yellow fever booster vaccination. The receptors stem from a man in his thirties or forties who received the YFV17D yellow fever vaccine.

This clonotype appeared a few times. This chain links TRBV2 with TRBJ1-6, with a weak D call TRBD1 (5 bases). V dropped 6 bases and J dropped 7 bases, with 13 bases sitting between them. The V gene's germline CDR1 is SNHLY and CDR2 FYNNEI. CDR3 length: 14 amino acids. CDR3 in amino acids: CASSDGDGNSPLHF. CDR3 in DNA: TGTGCCAGCAGCGACGGGGACGGGAATTCACCCCTCCACTTT.

This clonotype was seen ten or more times. The genes are TRBV7-2 and TRBJ2-3; 9 nucleotides line up with TRBD2. From germline, CDR1 is SGHTA and CDR2 FQGNSA. V trimming: 5 bases; J trimming: 4 bases; junction bases outside the gene matches: 10. The CDR3 loop spans 16 amino acids. The CDR3 spells CASSPFFIAGADTQYF. CDR3 bases: TGTGCCAGCAGCCCCTTTTTTATAGCGGGAGCAGATACGCAGTATTTT.

This clonotype appeared many times. This chain joins TRBV9 and TRBJ2-7; 14 bases agree with TRBD2. This CDR3 contains 18 residues. J gave up 0 bases and V 4 bases, and 9 bases lay outside the gene matches. The germline V gene encodes CDR1 SGDLS and CDR2 YYNGEE. CDR3: CASSPGLAGGGPSYEQYF. DNA of the CDR3: TGTGCCAGCAGCCCAGGACTAGCGGGAGGAGGGCCCTCCTACGAGCAGTACTTC.

This clonotype appeared many times. The V and J genes are TRBV5-1 and TRBJ2-1; 7 bases map to TRBD2. Germline values: CDR1 SGHRS, CDR2 YFSETQ. Trimming at V came to 5 bases and at J to 5 bases, leaving 7 bases not matched to a gene. This CDR3 comprises 14 residues. The CDR3: CASRGGAGNNEQFF. The DNA of the CDR3 is TGCGCCAGCAGGGGAGGGGCGGGTAACAATGAGCAGTTCTTC.

The chain couples TRBV6-5 to TRBJ2-1; TRBD2 aligns across 8 bases. CDR1 and CDR2 (germline): MNHEY, SVGAGI. V shed 4 bases and J 8 bases; nucleotides not matched to a gene: 10. There are 15 residues in the CDR3. The CDR3 region has the DNA TGTGCCAGCAGTTCTCGGGAGGGTATTTTAGATGAGCAGTTCTTC. Translating gives CASSSREGILDEQFF.

This clonotype has a handful of counts. The CDR3 coding sequence is TGCGCCAGCAGCCAAGATCCAGGACAGGGGAAAGGCTACACCTTC. This encodes CASSQDPGQGKGYTF. The rearrangement joins TRBV4-3 to TRBJ1-2, with 9 positions matching TRBD1. In germline, CDR1 is LGHNA, CDR2 YSLEER. This CDR3 comprises 15 residues. V lost 0 bases, J lost 8 bases, and 7 bases stayed unmatched.

This clonotype was seen a few times. J is TRBJ2-7 and V is TRBV28; TRBD1 aligns across 7 bases. Germline V gene sequence: CDR1 MDHEN, CDR2 SYDVKM. V shed 6 bases, J shed 3 bases, and the junction held 5 bases outside the gene matches. This CDR3 region has 13 residues. CDR3 region: CASSLTGVYEQYF. The DNA for the CDR3 is TGTGCCAGCAGCCTCACAGGGGTCTACGAGCAGTACTTC.

This clonotype was picked up a small number of times. V gene TRBV7-9 combines with J gene TRBJ2-5; D call uncertain. Trimming pared 2 bases from V and 5 bases from J, leaving 15 bases between. The CDR3 contains 15 residues. CDR1 and CDR2 (germline): SEHNR, FQNEAQ (reference sequence). The CDR3 region is CASSLWAESIETQYF. The CDR3 region has the DNA TGTGCCAGCAGCTTATGGGCGGAGTCAATCGAGACCCAGTACTTC.